This TCR beta chain was sequenced during a study of molecular identifiers for immune sequencing clone quantification. Study overall: Four of five RNA aliquots from around 20,000 or 100,000 naive CD8 T cells were sequenced.

Previously described methods and listed TCR primers produced bulk TCR libraries. TCRdb passed the PCR reads through MiXCR, listing each CDR3 protein once. The data contain about 630,000 distinct CDR3 sequences, about 25% of them seen just once; the ten biggest clones take up around 0.78%. Study-wide results and caveats: It was shown that clones above 20 RNA copies held over 99% of effector molecules, but under 1% in naive cells. Jurkat TCR RNA that was spiked in from one cell was reportedly detectable among one million naive cells.

The CDR3 has 15 amino acids. The trim removed 2 bases at V and 1 base at J, leaving 1 base unmatched. Germline loops: CDR1 MNHEY, CDR2 SVGEGT. This clonotype was counted many times. Its antigen is unidentified. Sequencing was performed on naive CD8+ T cells from blood, with Jurkat cell RNA spiked in. The subset: FACS-sorted CD8+CD4-CCR7+CD45RA+ naive T cells. The gene calls are TRBV6-2 or TRBV6-3 and TRBJ2-3, with 9 bases aligning to TRBD1. This TCR derives from a human donor in good health. Some libraries in this study had Jurkat cell RNA spiked in. DNA for the CDR3: TGTGCCAGCAGTTACGGGACAGGGCGCACAGATACGCAGTATTTT. It is translated as CASSYGTGRTDTQYF.